The sample holds a few counts of the clone carrying this T cell receptor (beta chain). A second PCR of 7 to 11 cycles used a sample-barcoded 5' primer and a J-beta primer mix. Each TCR beta cDNA got a 12-nucleotide random molecular identifier. Sequencing yielded, for each sample, at least 3 million paired-end reads carrying CDR3. Using its own MiXCR run on the 5' RACE reads, TCRdb lists one record per CDR3 protein. The sample lists some 790,000 distinct CDR3 sequences, around 30% occurring once. The data stem from a study of blood T cells in healthy people across ages. Germline V gene sequence: CDR1 SEHNR, CDR2 FQNEAQ (reference sequence). This CDR3 comprises 16 residues. V shed 4 bases and J shed 1 base, with 17 bases lying between them.

This rearrangement joins TRBV7-9 to TRBJ2-7, with D possibly matching TRBD2 (6 bases). The TCR originated in a woman of 80 years or more in good health. The sequenced sample was blood. CDR3: CASSYSPLAPSYEQYF. In DNA form, the CDR3 reads TGTGCCAGCAGCTATTCACCTCTAGCGCCTTCCTACGAGCAGTACTTC.